The source of this TCR beta chain is a study of blood T cell repertoires in COVID-19. Study background: Sites across the United States, Italy and Spain contributed samples from acute and convalescent COVID-19.

Residents of under 25 US areas, aged about 18 to 100 years, made up the participants. Clinical history as reported by participants underpinned cohort assignment. Authors' data handling: Amplified reference gene primers provided the basis for estimating nucleated cell counts. The assay was immunoSEQ multiplex PCR, and TCRdb's table has in-frame clones only and misses some. V and J calls and clone size are as listed in that table; D and trimming were resolved from the DNA. Here the sample spans 270,000 or so clones, more than 70% being singletons. The sequence derives from a woman aged 40 to 50 with acute COVID-19. Sample: PBMCs or T cells enriched from blood (not recorded which).

CDR3 sequence: CASSPGFDREITGELFF. The CDR3 region has the DNA TGTGCCAGCAGCCCCGGTTTTGACAGGGAGATCACCGGGGAGCTGTTTTTT. The V gene is TRBV5-4, the J gene TRBJ2-2; 7 nucleotides align to TRBD1. J gave up 4 bases and V 4 bases, and 13 bases lay outside the gene matches. Germline-derived CDR1 and CDR2 are SGHNT and YYREEE (reference sequence). The CDR3 runs 17 residues. Complete variable domain (other parts from reference TRBV5-4 and TRBJ2-2): ETGVTQSPTHLIKTRGQQVTLRCSSQSGHNTVSWYQQALGQGPQFIFQYYREEENGRGNFPPRFSGLQFPNYSSELNVNALELDDSALYLCASSPGFDREITGELFFGEGSRLTVL.